These T cell receptor beta chains were read from a single sample in a study of blood T cell repertoires in COVID-19. The table came from immunoSEQ multiplex PCR; TCRdb's copy has only in-frame clones and leaves some out. In the table there are hundreds of thousands of clones, approximately 80% of which are singletons. Specimen: peripheral blood. These receptors were collected from a man older than 75 with acute or convalescent COVID-19. The CDR3 runs from the conserved cysteine through the conserved F or W. D genes are given only for firm matches. Size is omitted from some rows. Given values are once, few, many or a class for expanded clones.

v_gene: TRBV18
j_gene: TRBJ1-5
d_gene: NA
abundance: NA
CDR3nt: TGTGCCAGCTCACCAGAGTATAGCAATCAGCCCCAGCATTTT
CDR3aa: CASSPEYSNQPQHF

v_gene: TRBV5-1
j_gene: TRBJ2-4
d_gene: TRBD1
abundance: NA
CDR3nt: TGCGCCAGCAGCTTGGGGACGGGACAGAGGGTTTGGTGGAACTTC
CDR3aa: CASSLGTGQRVWWNF

v_gene: TRBV11-2
j_gene: TRBJ1-6
d_gene: NA
abundance: NA
CDR3nt: TGTGCCAGCAGCTTAGAAGTCACTAGCTCCTATAATTCACCCCTCCACTTT
CDR3aa: CASSLEVTSSYNSPLHF

v_gene: TRBV6-5
j_gene: TRBJ1-6
d_gene: NA
abundance: few
CDR3nt: TGTGCCAGCAGTTACATGACAGGATCTGGATCACCCCTCCACTTT
CDR3aa: CASSYMTGSGSPLHF

v_gene: TRBV6-5
j_gene: TRBJ1-2
d_gene: NA
abundance: NA
CDR3nt: TGTGCCAGCAGCCGTGGCAGGGCCATTGACGGCTACACCTTC
CDR3aa: CASSRGRAIDGYTF

v_gene: TRBV5-6
j_gene: TRBJ2-1
d_gene: TRBD1
abundance: NA
CDR3nt: TGTGCCAGCAGCCCTACAGGGGCGAGGGTCCATGAGCAGTTCTTC
CDR3aa: CASSPTGARVHEQFF

v_gene: TRBV7-2
j_gene: TRBJ1-2
d_gene: TRBD1
abundance: NA
CDR3nt: TGTGCCAGCAGCTTAATAAGGACAGGGGAACGGGCCTATGGCTACACCTTC
CDR3aa: CASSLIRTGERAYGYTF

v_gene: TRBV7-6
j_gene: TRBJ1-1
d_gene: NA
abundance: NA
CDR3nt: TGTGCCAGCAGCTTGACTTCACTTTACACTGAAGCTTTCTTT
CDR3aa: CASSLTSLYTEAFF

v_gene: TRBV7-9
j_gene: TRBJ2-1
d_gene: NA
abundance: NA
CDR3nt: TGTGCCAGCAGCTCCCGGGAGTGGGATGAGCAGTTCTTC
CDR3aa: CASSSREWDEQFF

v_gene: TRBV25-1
j_gene: TRBJ1-1
d_gene: NA
abundance: NA
CDR3nt: TGTGCCAGCAGTTCTCGGCGGGGCACTGAAGCTTTCTTT
CDR3aa: CASSSRRGTEAFF

v_gene: TRBV15
j_gene: TRBJ2-7
d_gene: NA
abundance: NA
CDR3nt: TGTGCCACCAGCAGATTAGGGAGCTCCTACGAGCAGTACTTC
CDR3aa: CATSRLGSSYEQYF

v_gene: TRBV12-3/TRBV12-4
j_gene: TRBJ2-3
d_gene: NA
abundance: NA
CDR3nt: TGTGCCAGCAGTGGAAGAGGTGGTACGCAGTATTTT
CDR3aa: CASSGRGGTQYF

v_gene: TRBV6-1
j_gene: TRBJ2-3
d_gene: TRBD2
abundance: few
CDR3nt: TGTGCCAGCAGTGAAAGATTGGGACTAGCGGGAGAGAGGTCAGATACGCAGTATTTT
CDR3aa: CASSERLGLAGERSDTQYF

v_gene: TRBV18
j_gene: TRBJ2-7
d_gene: TRBD1
abundance: NA
CDR3nt: TGTGCCAGCTCACACCCCGGGACAGGGAGCTACGAGCAGTACTTC
CDR3aa: CASSHPGTGSYEQYF

v_gene: TRBV24-1
j_gene: TRBJ2-5
d_gene: NA
abundance: NA
CDR3nt: TGTGCCACCAGCCAGGCCGTCGGGACCCAGTACTTC
CDR3aa: CATSQAVGTQYF

v_gene: TRBV11-2
j_gene: TRBJ1-3
d_gene: NA
abundance: few
CDR3nt: TGTGCCAGCAGCTTATTAGACGGGGGGTCGACGGGAAACACCATATATTTT
CDR3aa: CASSLLDGGSTGNTIYF

v_gene: TRBV27
j_gene: TRBJ1-5
d_gene: TRBD1
abundance: NA
CDR3nt: TGTGCCAGCAGCCCCGAGAAGGGGGCGAGCAATCAGCCCCAGCATTTT
CDR3aa: CASSPEKGASNQPQHF

v_gene: TRBV6-5
j_gene: TRBJ2-1
d_gene: TRBD2
abundance: NA
CDR3nt: TGTGCCTCTCAGCGGGGGGGGTTCTCCTACAATGAGCAGTTCTTC
CDR3aa: CASQRGGFSYNEQFF

v_gene: TRBV28
j_gene: TRBJ2-7
d_gene: NA
abundance: few
CDR3nt: TGTGCCAGCAGTCTCGCCTACGAGCAGTACTTC
CDR3aa: CASSLAYEQYF

v_gene: TRBV3-1/TRBV3-2
j_gene: TRBJ1-2
d_gene: NA
abundance: NA
CDR3nt: TGTGCCAGCAGCCAACAGGGGCTTAACTATGGCTACACCTTC
CDR3aa: CASSQQGLNYGYTF

v_gene: TRBV19
j_gene: TRBJ1-2
d_gene: NA
abundance: NA
CDR3nt: TGTGCCAGTAGTCCACAGGGTACCTATGGCTACACCTTC
CDR3aa: CASSPQGTYGYTF

v_gene: TRBV5-8
j_gene: TRBJ2-2
d_gene: TRBD1
abundance: NA
CDR3nt: TGTGCCAGCAGCCGGGGTGACTGGACAGGGGGCTATACCGGGGAGCTGTTTTTT
CDR3aa: CASSRGDWTGGYTGELFF

v_gene: TRBV20-1
j_gene: TRBJ2-7
d_gene: NA
abundance: NA
CDR3nt: TGCAGTGCTAGGGAGACGGTCGAGCAGTACTTC
CDR3aa: CSARETVEQYF

v_gene: TRBV5-1
j_gene: TRBJ2-7
d_gene: TRBD2
abundance: NA
CDR3nt: TGCGCCAGCGCCGGGACTAGCGGGGGTTCCTCACCCTACGAGCAGTACTTC
CDR3aa: CASAGTSGGSSPYEQYF

v_gene: TRBV24-1
j_gene: TRBJ2-1
d_gene: TRBD2
abundance: NA
CDR3nt: TGTGCCACCAGTGACACCGGGACTAGCGGGGGGAGCAATGAGCAGTTCTTC
CDR3aa: CATSDTGTSGGSNEQFF

v_gene: TRBV27
j_gene: TRBJ2-2
d_gene: NA
abundance: NA
CDR3nt: TGTGCCAGCAGTCCTAACCGGTTGGGGGAGCTGTTTTTT
CDR3aa: CASSPNRLGELFF

v_gene: TRBV6-5
j_gene: TRBJ2-7
d_gene: TRBD1
abundance: NA
CDR3nt: TGTGCCAGCAGTCACAGGGGCCTGAGCTCCTACGAGCAGTACTTC
CDR3aa: CASSHRGLSSYEQYF

v_gene: TRBV5-1
j_gene: TRBJ2-2
d_gene: NA
abundance: NA
CDR3nt: TGCGCCAGCAGCTACCTAGGTCACGCCGGGGAGCTGTTTTTT
CDR3aa: CASSYLGHAGELFF

v_gene: TRBV5-6
j_gene: TRBJ2-5
d_gene: NA
abundance: NA
CDR3nt: TGTGCCAGCAGCTTGAGAGGGAAAGAGACCCAGTACTTC
CDR3aa: CASSLRGKETQYF

v_gene: TRBV7-2
j_gene: TRBJ2-7
d_gene: TRBD2
abundance: NA
CDR3nt: TGTGCCAGCAGCCCTCGACTAGCGGGGGGGCGTGAGCAGTACTTC
CDR3aa: CASSPRLAGGREQYF

v_gene: TRBV11-3
j_gene: TRBJ2-7
d_gene: TRBD1
abundance: NA
CDR3nt: TGTGCCAGCAGCTCGGGACAGGGAAACGAGCAGTACTTC
CDR3aa: CASSSGQGNEQYF

v_gene: TRBV21-1
j_gene: TRBJ1-5
d_gene: NA
abundance: NA
CDR3nt: TGTGCCAGCGCCCTGACAGGGGTTAATCAGCCCCAGCATTTT
CDR3aa: CASALTGVNQPQHF

v_gene: TRBV27
j_gene: TRBJ2-3
d_gene: NA
abundance: NA
CDR3nt: TGTGCCAGCAGTTTGAGAGGTCGGGGGTCCACAGATACGCAGTATTTT
CDR3aa: CASSLRGRGSTDTQYF

v_gene: TRBV3-1/TRBV3-2
j_gene: TRBJ2-1
d_gene: NA
abundance: once
CDR3nt: TGTGCCAGCAGCTCGTTTAGGGGGAATGAGCAGTTCTTC
CDR3aa: CASSSFRGNEQFF

v_gene: TRBV24-1
j_gene: TRBJ2-2
d_gene: TRBD1
abundance: NA
CDR3nt: TGTGCCACCAGTGATGCCGGGACAGGGGGTTCCGGGGAGCTGTTTTTT
CDR3aa: CATSDAGTGGSGELFF

v_gene: TRBV25-1
j_gene: TRBJ1-2
d_gene: TRBD1
abundance: few
CDR3nt: TGTGCCAGCAGTGAATCCCCGGGACAGGGGAGGTCCTATTATGGCTACACCTTC
CDR3aa: CASSESPGQGRSYYGYTF

v_gene: TRBV6-6
j_gene: TRBJ2-6
d_gene: NA
abundance: NA
CDR3nt: TGTGCCAACGGGGACACAATACCGTCTGGGGCCAACGTCCTGACTTTC
CDR3aa: CANGDTIPSGANVLTF

v_gene: TRBV9
j_gene: TRBJ2-7
d_gene: TRBD1
abundance: NA
CDR3nt: TGTGCCAGCAGCGTAGGGGCGGGACAGGGCTACTACGAGCAGTACTTC
CDR3aa: CASSVGAGQGYYEQYF

v_gene: TRBV21-1
j_gene: TRBJ1-6
d_gene: NA
abundance: NA
CDR3nt: TGTGCCAGCAGCAAAACTCTCCCGACTCAGGGCCCCTATAATTCACCCCTCCACTTT
CDR3aa: CASSKTLPTQGPYNSPLHF

v_gene: TRBV5-1
j_gene: TRBJ2-7
d_gene: NA
abundance: NA
CDR3nt: TGCGCCAGCAGCCCGCCCAGGGTTGACTACGAGCAGTACTTC
CDR3aa: CASSPPRVDYEQYF